What follows are 29 T cell receptor beta chains derived from one specimen sequenced in a study of T-cell reconstitution after alpha-beta-depleted transplantation in children. Preparation of the TCRbeta library was carried out with unique molecular identifiers. TCRdb redid the calling of the PCR reads with MiXCR, one entry per CDR3 protein. Among almost 600,000 distinct CDR3 sequences listed, 25% to 30% were seen once. The material was PBMCs, obtained before TCRalphabeta/CD19-depleted stem cell transplant. All receptors come from a boy under three years old with Wiskott-Aldrich syndrome, due to receive a stem cell transplant.

This clonotype appeared a few times. V is TRBV28 and J is TRBJ2-7, with TRBD1 matching 11 bases. In germline, CDR1 is MDHEN, CDR2 SYDVKM. There are 15 residues in the CDR3. V lost 5 bases and J lost 3; bases outside the gene matches: 6. CDR3 residues: CASSLSGTGGYEQYF. The DNA of the CDR3 is TGTGCCAGCAGTCTCTCCGGGACAGGGGGCTACGAGCAGTACTTC.

This clonotype turned up a few times. V and J are TRBV5-1 and TRBJ2-7; D is unresolved. Germline-derived CDR1 and CDR2 are SGHRS and YFSETQ. The CDR3 runs 11 residues. Trimming cost V 0 bases and J 6 bases, with 4 bases left between them. CDR3 bases: TGCGCCAGCAGCTTGGAAACCGAGCAGTACTTC. It translates to CASSLETEQYF.

This clonotype was seen more than once but under ten times. The chain recombines TRBV28 with TRBJ2-5; the D gene is possibly TRBD2 (6 bases). Germline values: CDR1 MDHEN, CDR2 SYDVKM. The CDR3 runs 15 residues. The V gene lost 4 bases and the J gene lost 5 bases, with 17 bases spanning the gap. Written as DNA, the CDR3 is TGTGCCAGCAGTTCGCGACTAGGGCCCGTTGAGACCCAGTACTTC. Amino acids: CASSSRLGPVETQYF.

The V and J genes are TRBV9 and TRBJ2-5; D assignment may be TRBD1 or TRBD2 (5 bases each). The CDR3 runs to 17 residues. Germline V gives CDR1 SGDLS, CDR2 YYNGEE. Trimming took 0 bases from V and 2 from J, leaving 17 bases between them. CDR3 DNA sequence: TGTGCCAGCAGCGTAGCATCGGGGTCGAGGGGACAAGAGACCCAGTACTTC. Its protein is CASSVASGSRGQETQYF. The full variable domain, completed using reference TRBV9 and TRBJ2-5, is DSGVTQTPKHLITATGQRVTLRCSPRSGDLSVYWYQQSLDQGLQFLIQYYNGEERAKGNILERFSAQQFPDLHSELNLSSLELGDSALYFCASSVASGSRGQETQYFGPGTRLLVL.

The rearrangement links TRBV5-1 to TRBJ2-3; 9 positions match TRBD2. The J segment lost 4 bases and the V segment lost 3 bases, leaving 6 bases of the junction unmatched. There are 15 residues in the CDR3. Looked up from germline, CDR1 is SGHRS and CDR2 is YFSETQ. The DNA for the CDR3 is TGCGCCAGCAGCTCGCGAGCGGGAGGAGCAGATACGCAGTATTTT. Its protein is CASSSRAGGADTQYF.

The chain employs TRBV5-8 and TRBJ2-7; the D gene could be TRBD1 or TRBD2 (5 bases each). This CDR3 is built from 17 residues. V dropped 2 bases and J dropped 1 base, with 19 bases sitting between them. CDR1 is SGHTS and CDR2 is YDEGEE in the germline V gene. The CDR3 DNA sequence: TGTGCCAGCAGCTTCCTGCCAGGGACCCTGGGGTCCTACGAGCAGTACTTC. Protein sequence: CASSFLPGTLGSYEQYF. Full variable domain (rest looked up from reference TRBV5-8 and TRBJ2-7): EAGVTQSPTHLIKTRGQQATLRCSPISGHTSVYWYQQALGLGLQFLLWYDEGEERNRGNFPPRFSGRQFPNYSSELNVNALELEDSALYLCASSFLPGTLGSYEQYFGPGTRLTVT.

This chain connects TRBV12-3 or TRBV12-4 to TRBJ2-2, with 9 bases fitting TRBD1. The CDR3 runs to 14 residues. The J segment lost 7 bases and the V segment lost 5 bases, leaving 5 bases of the junction unmatched. CDR3 nucleotides: TGTGCCAGCAGTCCACAGGGGGCTAGCGGGGAGCTGTTTTTT. Translated: CASSPQGASGELFF.

A few counts support this clonotype. This chain uses TRBV5-1 with TRBJ2-1, with D unclear. CDR1 SGHRS and CDR2 YFSETQ come from the germline V gene. This CDR3 spans 15 amino acids. V was clipped by 2 bases and J by 3 bases, with 12 bases between them. The chain's CDR3 is CASSFGRIDYNEQFF. Written as DNA, the CDR3 is TGCGCCAGCAGCTTTGGTAGAATCGACTACAATGAGCAGTTCTTC.

V usage is TRBV27 and J usage is TRBJ2-4; D gene unclear. Germline V gene sequence: CDR1 MNHEY, CDR2 SMNVEV (reference sequence). This CDR3 comprises 12 residues. Deletions cut 9 bases from V and 2 bases from J, with 8 bases between. The CDR3 region has the DNA TGTGCCAGTGGAATTTCCAAAAACATTCAGTACTTC. As protein: CASGISKNIQYF.

CDR3 sequence (DNA): TGTGCCAGCAGTGAAGTCATGGGTGGGGAGACCCAGTACTTC. Translation: CASSEVMGGETQYF. The chain combines TRBV2 with TRBJ2-5; no clear D. Germline-derived CDR1 and CDR2 are SNHLY and FYNNEI. The CDR3 has 14 residues. V lost 1 base to trimming and J lost 5 bases, with 11 bases between them.

The V and J genes are TRBV20-1 and TRBJ2-3; the D gene could be TRBD1 or TRBD2 (6 bases each). The CDR3 length is 16 residues. The germline CDR1 and CDR2 sequences are DFQATT and SNEGSKA (reference sequence). Trimming cost V 4 bases and J 4 bases, with 21 bases left between them. This CDR3 reads CSATHGRGPGADTQYF. The CDR3 nucleotides are TGCAGTGCTACCCATGGGCGGGGACCAGGGGCAGATACGCAGTATTTT.

DNA of the CDR3: TGTGCCAGCAGTTTGGGGGACAGGGTGGACTACAATGAGCAGTTCTTC. It is translated as CASSLGDRVDYNEQFF. This sequence joins TRBV12-3 or TRBV12-4 and TRBJ2-1; 9 bases agree with TRBD1. Trimming took 3 bases from V and 3 from J; bases not matched to a gene: 6. The CDR3 extends over 16 amino acids.

The chain uses TRBV5-1 and TRBJ2-1; perhaps TRBD2 as D (5 bases). Germline V gene lookup returns CDR1 SGHRS and CDR2 YFSETQ. Trimming removed 4 bases at V and 6 bases at J, with 14 bases between. The CDR3 is 14 residues long. CDR3 DNA: TGCGCCAGCAGCCCGTTTGCCAGCGGCAATGAGCAGTTCTTC. As protein: CASSPFASGNEQFF.

The V call is TRBV18, the J call TRBJ1-5; D uncertain. The CDR3 covers 14 residues. The V gene lost 5 bases and the J gene lost 4 bases, with 12 bases spanning the gap. Germline assignment: CDR1 KGHSH and CDR2 LQKENI. This CDR3 is CASSKGIGNQPQHF. The DNA for the CDR3 is TGTGCCAGCTCAAAAGGGATCGGAAATCAGCCCCAGCATTTT. The whole variable domain, remainder taken from reference TRBV18 and TRBJ1-5, is NAGVMQNPRHLVRRRGQEARLRCSPMKGHSHVYWYRQLPEEGLKFMVYLQKENIIDESGMPKERFSAEFPKEGPSILRIQQVVRGDSAAYFCASSKGIGNQPQHFGDGTRLSIL.

The V and J genes are TRBV28 and TRBJ2-3; the D gene is possibly TRBD2 (5 bases). CDR1 and CDR2 from the germline V gene are MDHEN and SYDVKM. The CDR3 length is 14 residues. Trimming left V 10 bases short and J 5 bases short, with 19 bases between. The DNA for the CDR3 is TGTGCCATAAATGCCGCAGGCCGGGGAGATACGCAGTATTTT. The encoded protein is CAINAAGRGDTQYF.

This clonotype was counted only a few times. The V call is TRBV4-1, the J call TRBJ2-7; tentative D call: TRBD2 (6 bases). Looked up from germline, CDR1 is MGHRA and CDR2 is YSYEKL. The CDR3 length is 16 residues. Trimming pared 1 base from V and 6 bases from J, leaving 19 bases between. The CDR3 spells CASSQVVSAGTGEQYF. The CDR3 nucleotides are TGCGCCAGCAGCCAAGTGGTTTCGGCAGGGACTGGCGAGCAGTACTTC.

The chain uses TRBV12-3 or TRBV12-4 and TRBJ2-7, with 12 bases lining up with TRBD2. The CDR3 spans 18 residues. CDR3 bases: TGTACCTGCAGCCGAAGCCACCTAGCGGGAGGGAAAATTTACGAGCAGTACTTC. It specifies CTCSRSHLAGGKIYEQYF.

This clonotype has at least ten counts. DNA of the CDR3: TGTGCCAGCAGCTTAGAGGCGGGAGGGCCGAATGAGCAGTTCTTC. The encoded protein is CASSLEAGGPNEQFF. This chain joins TRBV11-2 and TRBJ2-1; 9 bases are shared with TRBD2. V lost 0 bases, J lost 7 bases, and 4 bases stayed unmatched. The germline CDR1 and CDR2 sequences are SGHAT and FQNNGV. This CDR3 spans 15 amino acids.

The chain employs TRBV20-1 and TRBJ2-6; perhaps TRBD2 as D (5 bases). Germline CDR1 reads DFQATT; CDR2 reads SNEGSKA (reference sequence). The CDR3 totals 18 residues. Between the trimmed V and J ends, which lost 0 bases and 0 bases, there was a span of 15 bases. The CDR3 DNA reads as TGCAGTGCTAGAGATGACGGGATGGGAAGCTCTGGGGCCAACGTCCTGACTTTC. As protein: CSARDDGMGSSGANVLTF.

The chain combines TRBV14 with TRBJ2-7; possible D gene TRBD2, 5 bases. The V end was cut by 0 bases, the J end by 1 base, with 16 bases between. Germline values: CDR1 SGHDN, CDR2 FVKESK. The CDR3 is 17 residues long. The CDR3, as DNA: TGTGCCAGCAGCCAAGATGTCTCTGGGTCGGGATCCTACGAGCAGTACTTC. Its protein product is CASSQDVSGSGSYEQYF.

The genes are TRBV20-1 and TRBJ2-7; D gene ambiguous. Germline V gene data show CDR1 as DFQATT and CDR2 as SNEGSKA (reference sequence). Trimming took 5 bases from V and 6 from J, leaving 11 bases between them. This CDR3 spans 11 amino acids. CDR3 nucleotide sequence: TGCAGTGCTGGCTTTGTAGTCGAGCAGTACTTC. This encodes CSAGFVVEQYF.

The chain is built from TRBV10-3 and TRBJ2-1, with TRBD2 identical over 7 bases. The CDR3 length is 13 residues. V lost 8 bases, J lost 2 bases, and 3 bases stayed unmatched. CDR1 is ENHRY, CDR2 SYGVKD, per germline. The CDR3 DNA is TGTGCCATCGGCGGGAGCACCTACAATGAGCAGTTCTTC. Encoded protein: CAIGGSTYNEQFF.

This clonotype was detected a few times. This rearrangement joins TRBV20-1 to TRBJ2-2; 10 bases are shared with TRBD2. Germline V gene lookup returns CDR1 DFQATT and CDR2 SNEGSKA (reference sequence). The CDR3 spans 16 residues. Trimming removed 2 bases from V and 4 bases from J; junction bases left unmatched: 7. For the CDR3, the DNA is TGCAGTGCTAGAACCCCGGGACTAGCGTTCACCGGGGAGCTGTTTTTT. It translates to CSARTPGLAFTGELFF.

V is TRBV24-1 and J is TRBJ2-1; 11 nucleotides match TRBD2. The CDR3 covers 15 residues. CDR1 and CDR2 from the germline V gene are KGHDR and SFDVKD. Germline trimming cut 4 bases from V and 5 bases from J; bases unmatched to any gene: 3. CDR3 in DNA: TGTGCCACCAGTGAACTAGCGGGAGAGCACAATGAGCAGTTCTTC. This encodes CATSELAGEHNEQFF.

The chain couples TRBV20-1 to TRBJ1-2, with 9 nucleotides matching TRBD1. This CDR3 is 14 amino acids long. V gave up 5 bases and J gave up 2 bases; unmatched junction bases: 6. Germline CDR1 and CDR2: DFQATT and SNEGSKA (reference sequence). Here the CDR3 reads CSASGTGKNYGYTF. The CDR3 bases are TGCAGTGCTTCCGGGACAGGGAAAAACTATGGCTACACCTTC.

The chain combines TRBV10-3 with TRBJ2-7; no reliable D call. The CDR3 has 14 amino acids. Germline V gene data show CDR1 as ENHRY and CDR2 as SYGVKD. Trimming left V 2 bases short and J 3 bases short, with 11 bases between. CDR3 nucleotides: TGTGCCATCAGTGAGCGTTTAGGGTACTACGAGCAGTACTTC. As protein: CAISERLGYYEQYF.

The rearrangement joins TRBV5-1 to TRBJ2-1, with 8 bases fitting TRBD1. J lost 3 bases, V lost 6 bases, and 14 bases had no gene match. Per the germline V gene, CDR1 is SGHRS and CDR2 is YFSETQ. This CDR3 spans 17 amino acids. The DNA for the CDR3 is TGCGCCAGCAAGCGTTCGTATTCGGGACAGGTCTACAATGAGCAGTTCTTC. It encodes CASKRSYSGQVYNEQFF.

The V gene is TRBV11-2, the J gene TRBJ1-1, with D possibly matching TRBD1 (5 bases). Germline V gene lookup returns CDR1 SGHAT and CDR2 FQNNGV. Between the trimmed V and J ends, which lost 5 bases and 2 bases, there was a span of 15 bases. This CDR3 has 15 residues. CDR3 residues: CASSPFGRVNTEAFF. In DNA form, the CDR3 reads TGTGCCAGCAGCCCCTTTGGCAGGGTCAACACTGAAGCTTTCTTT.

This clonotype was seen more than once but under ten times. V usage is TRBV6-2 or TRBV6-3 and J usage is TRBJ1-1; D is unresolved. V lost 4 bases and J 2 bases, leaving 11 bases between the germline ends. The CDR3 is 14 residues long. Germline CDR1 and CDR2: MNHEY and SVGEGT. The CDR3 DNA reads as TGTGCCAGCAGTTTTGGACCGCTAAACACTGAAGCTTTCTTT. Translating it yields CASSFGPLNTEAFF.